This entry features one TCR beta chain sequence. The data derive from a study of OX40 agonist ivuxolimab in advanced cancers. The method was immunoSEQ multiplex PCR; TCRdb's version includes in-frame clones alone and lacks a portion of them. This table holds about 76,000 clones, over 75% found once. Trimming stripped 4 bases from V and 3 bases from J, with 13 bases between. Germline values: CDR1 MNHEY, CDR2 SVGAGI. The CDR3 length is 14 residues. This sequence joins TRBV6-5 and TRBJ2-7; a weak D match, TRBD1 (6 bases). This receptor was obtained from an adult with an advanced solid tumor such as melanoma, head and neck, liver or kidney cancer. The sequenced sample was CD4+ or CD8+ T cells sorted from blood, obtained in a trial of the OX40 agonist ivuxolimab. In nucleotides, the CDR3 is TGTGCCAGCAGTTCCCGGGACATCTACTACGAGCAGTACTTC. Protein sequence: CASSSRDIYYEQYF.